The sample holds a few counts of the clone carrying this T cell receptor (beta chain). Its matching antigen is unknown. MiXCR, applied by TCRdb to the reads, yields one record per CDR3 protein. The repertoire holds about 89,000 distinct CDR3 sequences, with 25% to 30% as singletons. This specimen comes from a study of T cell repertoires in cytomegalovirus infection. Looking at the study overall: Both a matching HLA type and CMV infection were indicated by public TCR beta signatures. Findings of the study overall: Across the ex vivo response, the dominant clonotypes were HLA-C-restricted CMV-specific TCR beta clonotypes.

Germline-derived CDR1 and CDR2 are SGHNT and YENEEA. The CDR3 has 16 amino acids. V was shortened by 4 bases and J by 1 base, with 13 bases between the two germline ends. The chain joins TRBV11-3 to TRBJ2-2; D may be TRBD1 or TRBD2 (5 bases each). The sample here was CD8+ T cells from cultured PBMCs, taken from culture after CMV antigen stimulation. This TCR came from a human donor in good health (CMV status not recorded). Some clones in this sample may be carry-over from other donors' samples. The CDR3 protein is CASSSTEGWNTGELFF. For the CDR3, the DNA is TGTGCCAGCAGCTCGACAGAGGGCTGGAACACCGGGGAGCTGTTTTTT.